Following are 31 T cell receptor beta chains from one sample sequenced in a study of T cell responses to AZD1222 COVID-19 vaccine. Some clones are missing from TCRdb's copy, which holds only in-frame ones; the method was immunoSEQ multiplex PCR. The sample has over 150,000 clones, 86% seen once; the top ten hold 5.5%. Sequencing used peripheral blood, obtained on day 0 of MenACWY control vaccination. The origin of the receptors is an adult in good health.

The chain links TRBV7-8 to TRBJ1-1, with D possibly being TRBD1 (5 bases). Looked up from germline, CDR1 is SGHVS and CDR2 is FQNEAQ. This CDR3 contains 12 residues. Trimming shortened V by 4 bases and J by 6 bases, and 9 bases separated the two germline ends. This chain's CDR3 is CASSYGTAEAFF. CDR3 in DNA: TGTGCCAGCAGCTACGGGACGGCTGAAGCTTTCTTT.

The chain recombines TRBV27 with TRBJ1-5; D remains unclear. Germline lookup yields CDR1 MNHEY and CDR2 SMNVEV (reference sequence). Deletions cut 5 bases from V and 0 bases from J, with 14 bases between. This CDR3 has 16 residues. The CDR3 DNA reads TGTGCCAGCAGTCCGAGGGCAGCCCTTAGCAATCAGCCCCAGCATTTT. It yields the protein CASSPRAALSNQPQHF.

This sequence joins TRBV2 and TRBJ1-2, with D unresolved. The CDR3 is 13 residues long. V was trimmed by 3 bases and J by 5 bases, leaving 10 bases between them. Looked up from germline, CDR1 is SNHLY and CDR2 is FYNNEI. The CDR3 nucleotides read TGTGCCAGCAGTGATGACGGCTTATATGGCTACACCTTC. This gives the protein CASSDDGLYGYTF.

The chain combines TRBV7-2 with TRBJ2-3; D gene unclear. V lost 6 bases, J lost 4 bases, and 17 bases lay in between. Germline values: CDR1 SGHTA, CDR2 FQGNSA. The length of the CDR3 is 15 residues. Here the CDR3 DNA reads TGTGCCAGCAGGGCCGTCGAGACATTCTCAGATACGCAGTATTTT. It is translated as CASRAVETFSDTQYF.

The chain has TRBV27 and TRBJ1-4; no reliable D call. This CDR3 has 16 residues. Germline V gene lookup returns CDR1 MNHEY and CDR2 SMNVEV (reference sequence). V was trimmed by 6 bases and J by 0 bases, leaving 14 bases between them. This CDR3 reads CASRSHEAATNEKLFF. DNA for the CDR3: TGTGCCAGCAGATCCCACGAAGCAGCAACTAATGAAAAACTGTTTTTT.

This chain links TRBV5-1 with TRBJ1-6, with TRBD1 as a possible D gene (6 bases). The CDR3 is 16 amino acids. Trimming took off 0 bases at V and 7 bases at J, with 14 bases between the two ends. CDR1 is SGHRS, CDR2 YFSETQ, per germline. The CDR3 sequence is CASSLVGGGGNSPLHF. The CDR3 nucleotides are TGCGCCAGCAGCTTGGTAGGAGGGGGGGGGAATTCACCCCTCCACTTT.

The rearrangement uses TRBV7-8 and TRBJ1-5, with a possible D match to TRBD1 (6 bases). Germline CDR1 and CDR2: SGHVS and FQNEAQ. V was clipped by 1 base and J by 4 bases, with 11 bases between them. CDR3 length equals 15 residues. The CDR3 DNA reads as TGTGCCAGCAGCTTAGTAGGGGGAGGAAATCAGCCCCAGCATTTT. Amino acids: CASSLVGGGNQPQHF.

The table lists this clone with a few counts. The identical CDR3 is also encoded by other nucleotide sequences in the sample. The chain links TRBV12-5 to TRBJ1-5, with unresolved D. Trimming removed 5 bases at V and 0 bases at J, with 8 bases between. CDR1 is LGHNT, CDR2 FRNRAP, per germline. This CDR3 contains 14 residues. The CDR3 loop is CASGEGNSNQPQHF. CDR3 bases: TGTGCTAGTGGTGAGGGAAATAGCAATCAGCCCCAGCATTTT.

V is TRBV11-3 and J is TRBJ2-2; no reliable D call. The CDR3 is 14 residues long. Between the trimmed V and J ends, which lost 0 bases and 2 bases, there was a span of 4 bases. In germline, CDR1 is SGHNT, CDR2 YENEEA. Written as DNA, the CDR3 is TGTGCCAGCAGCTTAGATACTAACACCGGGGAGCTGTTTTTT. It specifies CASSLDTNTGELFF.

The chain recombines TRBV13 with TRBJ2-7; D could derive from TRBD1 or TRBD2 (5 bases each). CDR1 and CDR2 (germline): PRHDT, FYEKMQ (reference sequence). The CDR3 is made up of 12 amino acids. Trimming took 5 bases from V and 3 from J, leaving 8 bases between them. The CDR3 DNA reads TGTGCCAGCAGCCCTGGGGGCTACGAGCAGTACGTC. It is translated as CASSPGGYEQYV.

DNA of the CDR3: TGTGCCTGGAGTGCCGACAGGGCCTATGGCTACACCTTC. It specifies CAWSADRAYGYTF. This rearrangement joins TRBV30 to TRBJ1-2, with 7 nucleotides matching TRBD1. Germline V lookup: CDR1 GTSNPN, CDR2 SVGIG (reference sequence). The CDR3 extends over 13 amino acids. With V trimmed by 1 base and J by 4 bases, 3 bases remained unmatched.

The chain recombines TRBV3-1 (or the pseudogene TRBV3-2) with TRBJ1-2, with 8 bases fitting TRBD1. The CDR3 consists of 14 residues. Trimming took 4 bases from V and 8 from J; bases not matched to a gene: 9. CDR1 is LGHDT, CDR2 YNNKEL, per germline (reference sequence). The CDR3 loop is CASSPTTGAGGYTF. CDR3 bases: TGTGCCAGCAGCCCAACGACAGGGGCAGGAGGCTACACCTTC.

Here the CDR3 reads CASSFPSGRSGDTQYF. In DNA form, the CDR3 reads TGTGCCAGCAGCTTTCCTAGCGGGAGATCAGGAGATACGCAGTATTTT. The genes are TRBV11-1 and TRBJ2-3, with 10 bases lining up with TRBD2. The CDR3 is 16 amino acids. J gave up 5 bases and V 3 bases, and 8 bases lay outside the gene matches. Germline lookup yields CDR1 SGHAT and CDR2 FQDESV (reference sequence).

The CDR3 DNA reads TGTGCCAGCAGCCAAGTTGACCGCGGGAACACCATATATTTT. Residues: CASSQVDRGNTIYF. The chain employs TRBV3-1 (or the pseudogene TRBV3-2) and TRBJ1-3; no definite D call. The CDR3 covers 14 residues. Germline values: CDR1 LGHDT, CDR2 YNNKEL (reference sequence). Between the trimmed V and J ends, which lost 1 base and 7 bases, there was a span of 11 bases.

This rearrangement joins TRBV7-9 to TRBJ1-5; no firm D call. The CDR3 runs to 14 residues. CDR1 and CDR2 (germline): SEHNR, FQNEAQ (reference sequence). Trimming cost V 5 bases and J 5 bases, with 13 bases left between them. CDR3 nucleotides: TGTGCCAGCAGCCCCTCTACGGTGGATCAGCCCCAGCATTTT. Translation: CASSPSTVDQPQHF.

The V and J genes are TRBV6-5 and TRBJ1-5; 7 nucleotides agree with TRBD1. This CDR3 contains 15 residues. V lost 6 bases to trimming and J lost 4 bases; unmatched junction nucleotides: 9. Germline V CDR1 and CDR2: MNHEY, SVGAGI. The CDR3, as DNA: TGTGCCAGCAGCCGCACAGGGGTCTTAAATCAGCCCCAGCATTTT. It is translated as CASSRTGVLNQPQHF.

With regard to this clone: Other DNA sequences within the sample encode an identical CDR3. The CDR3, as DNA: TGCGCCAGCAGCTCTGGGACAGCAAACACTGAAGCTTTCTTT. Translation gives CASSSGTANTEAFF. V is TRBV5-1 and J is TRBJ1-1, with 7 nucleotides matching TRBD1. This CDR3 is built from 14 residues. CDR1 and CDR2 (germline): SGHRS, YFSETQ. V lost 3 bases to trimming and J lost 2 bases; unmatched junction nucleotides: 4.

The J gene is TRBJ1-2, the V gene TRBV30, with D possibly being TRBD1 (5 bases). Germline V gives CDR1 GTSNPN, CDR2 SVGIG (reference sequence). The ends were cut back, 3 bases at V and 5 bases at J, with 13 bases in the middle. The CDR3 totals 13 residues. The CDR3 bases are TGTGCCTGGAGACCAAACAGGTTATATGGCTACACCTTC. As protein: CAWRPNRLYGYTF.

The rearrangement uses TRBV24-1 and TRBJ2-1; 7 bases are a match to TRBD1. J was trimmed by 5 bases and V by 1 base; bases with no gene match: 1. The CDR3 runs to 14 residues. Germline CDR1 reads KGHDR; CDR2 reads SFDVKD. This chain's CDR3 is CATSDLQGHNEQFF. The CDR3 nucleotides are TGTGCCACCAGTGATTTACAGGGGCACAATGAGCAGTTCTTC.

The rearrangement uses TRBV18 and TRBJ1-3, with TRBD1 matching 12 bases. CDR3 length: 18 residues. Germline trimming cut 3 bases from V and 3 bases from J; bases unmatched to any gene: 9. Per the germline V gene, CDR1 is KGHSH and CDR2 is LQKENI. CDR3: CASSPSGTGGVGGNTIYF. The CDR3 bases are TGTGCCAGCTCACCCTCCGGGACAGGGGGCGTAGGTGGAAACACCATATATTTT.

This rearrangement joins TRBV4-1 to TRBJ2-3; maybe TRBD2 (7 bases). V lost 4 bases and J lost 5, with 13 bases in between. This CDR3 is built from 14 residues. Germline V lookup: CDR1 MGHRA, CDR2 YSYEKL. DNA of the CDR3: TGCGCCAGCAGCCGTGGGGGGGCCTTAGATACGCAGTATTTT. Its translation is CASSRGGALDTQYF.

This sequence joins TRBV2 and TRBJ2-7; D possibly corresponds to TRBD1 (6 bases). The CDR3 has 14 amino acids. V was cut by 1 base and J by 9 bases, with 16 bases left in between. Germline CDR1 is SNHLY and CDR2 is FYNNEI. The CDR3 spells CASSEGVNRAAQYV. CDR3 coding DNA: TGTGCCAGCAGTGAAGGCGTCAACAGGGCGGCGCAGTACGTC.

V gene TRBV2 combines with J gene TRBJ1-3; D not certain. Germline V gene lookup returns CDR1 SNHLY and CDR2 FYNNEI. This CDR3 region has 15 residues. Between the trimmed V and J ends, which lost 6 bases and 2 bases, there was a span of 14 bases. The CDR3 bases are TGTGCCAGCAGAGCCCTCGGTTCTACTGGAAACACCATATATTTT. It translates to CASRALGSTGNTIYF.

The J gene is TRBJ1-3, the V gene TRBV19, with D maybe TRBD1 (5 bases). Deletions cut 3 bases from V and 2 bases from J, with 11 bases between. The germline CDR1 and CDR2 sequences are LNHDA and SQIVND (reference sequence). There are 15 residues in the CDR3. CDR3 in DNA: TGTGCCAGTAGTATTCCAGGGCGAACTGGAAACACCATATATTTT. As protein: CASSIPGRTGNTIYF.

The gene calls are TRBV7-3 and TRBJ2-2; no clear D gene. Trimming removed 10 bases at V and 1 base at J, with 10 bases between. The CDR3 has 13 amino acids. The V gene's germline CDR1 is SGHTA and CDR2 FQGTGA. The CDR3 sequence is CATLTENTGELFF. DNA for the CDR3: TGTGCCACCCTGACCGAGAACACCGGGGAGCTGTTTTTT.

The chain joins TRBV28 to TRBJ2-1; D may correspond to TRBD1 or TRBD2 (5 bases each). The CDR3 sequence is 14 residues long. The V gene lost 8 bases and the J gene lost 4 bases, with 15 bases spanning the gap. Per the germline V gene, CDR1 is MDHEN and CDR2 is SYDVKM. CDR3 nucleotides: TGTGCCAGCGAGGGGACGACCCGGTACAATGAGCAGTTCTTC. Translated, it gives CASEGTTRYNEQFF.

The CDR3: CASSRWGGSMNTEAFF. CDR3 coding DNA: TGTGCCAGCAGCCGGTGGGGTGGTTCTATGAACACTGAAGCTTTCTTT. The V call is TRBV11-2, the J call TRBJ1-1; D is undetermined. The germline V gene has CDR1 SGHAT and CDR2 FQNNGV. The V gene lost 5 bases and the J gene lost 0 bases, with 16 bases spanning the gap. This CDR3 region has 16 residues.

For the CDR3, the DNA is TGTGCCAGCACCCTCGGACCGGCTTCCGAGCAGTACGTC. Encoded protein: CASTLGPASEQYV. The chain has TRBV5-6 and TRBJ2-7; D uncertain. This CDR3 contains 13 residues. In germline, CDR1 is SGHDT, CDR2 YYEEEE. V gave up 6 bases and J gave up 6 bases, with 16 bases separating them.

This clone was seen only a few times. V usage is TRBV4-2 and J usage is TRBJ1-5, with D possibly matching TRBD1 (5 bases). CDR1 and CDR2 from the germline V gene are LGHNA and YNFKEQ. This CDR3 comprises 14 residues. V dropped 5 bases and J dropped 4 bases, with 12 bases sitting between them. The CDR3 DNA reads TGTGCCAGCAGCGGGGACTCGCGGAATCAGCCCCAGCATTTT. Amino acids: CASSGDSRNQPQHF.

CDR3 bases: TGTGCCACCAGTCAACAGGGGAATCAGCCCCAGCATTTT. This sequence encodes CATSQQGNQPQHF. The chain has TRBV24-1 and TRBJ1-5, with 7 bases that match TRBD1. V shed 6 bases and J 4 bases; nucleotides not matched to a gene: 2. There are 13 residues in the CDR3. The V gene's germline CDR1 is KGHDR and CDR2 SFDVKD.

The CDR3 loop is CASSALRPGGTEAFF. The CDR3 nucleotides read TGTGCCAGCAGCGCTTTAAGACCCGGGGGCACTGAAGCTTTCTTT. V and J are TRBV7-9 and TRBJ1-1; D possibly corresponds to TRBD1 (5 bases). CDR1 and CDR2 (germline): SEHNR, FQNEAQ (reference sequence). The CDR3 spans 15 residues. V was shortened by 5 bases and J by 4 bases, with 17 bases between the two germline ends.